This record covers a single T cell receptor (beta chain). Its antigen is as yet unknown. The CDR3 extends over 15 amino acids. V shed 2 bases, J shed 4 bases, and the junction held 3 bases outside the gene matches. Germline values: CDR1 SGHDN, CDR2 FVKESK. The sample comes from a study of OX40 agonist ivuxolimab in advanced cancers. Looking at the study overall: Earlier anti-PD-1, anti-PD-L1 or anti-CTLA-4 therapy was permitted; roughly 40% had received some.

The study, taken as a whole, reports: Still undetermined is the antigen specificity of the expanded peripheral T cells. Averaging showed that CD8+ T cells had more expanded clones than CD4+ did.

Repertoires were generated with immunoSEQ multiplex PCR, while TCRdb's copy carries only in-frame clones and drops some. The sample holds some 85,000 clones, more than 70% seen once. The receptor was isolated from an adult with an advanced solid tumor such as melanoma, head and neck, liver or kidney cancer. Sequences were derived from CD4+ or CD8+ T cells sorted from blood, sampled in a trial of the OX40 agonist ivuxolimab. The V call is TRBV14, the J call TRBJ2-2; 8 bases match TRBD1. CDR3 in DNA: TGTGCCAGCAGCCAAATGACAGGGGTCACCGGGGAGCTGTTTTTT. Encoded protein: CASSQMTGVTGELFF.